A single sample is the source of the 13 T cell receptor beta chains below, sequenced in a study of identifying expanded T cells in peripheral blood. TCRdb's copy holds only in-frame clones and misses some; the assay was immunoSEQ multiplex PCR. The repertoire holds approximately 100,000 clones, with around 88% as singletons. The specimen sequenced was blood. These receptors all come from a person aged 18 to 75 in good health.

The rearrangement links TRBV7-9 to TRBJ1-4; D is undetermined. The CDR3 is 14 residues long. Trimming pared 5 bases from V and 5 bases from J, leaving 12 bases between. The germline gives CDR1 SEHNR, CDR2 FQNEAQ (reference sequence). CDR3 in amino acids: CASSSRGPNEKLFF. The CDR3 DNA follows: TGTGCCAGCAGCAGCCGTGGGCCCAATGAAAAACTGTTTTTT. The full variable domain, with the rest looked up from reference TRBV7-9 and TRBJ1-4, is DTGVSQNPRHKITKRGQNVTFRCDPISEHNRLYWYRQTLGQGPEFLTYFQNEAQLEKSRLLSDRFSAERPKGSFSTLEIQRTEQGDSAMYLCASSSRGPNEKLFFGSGTQLSVL.

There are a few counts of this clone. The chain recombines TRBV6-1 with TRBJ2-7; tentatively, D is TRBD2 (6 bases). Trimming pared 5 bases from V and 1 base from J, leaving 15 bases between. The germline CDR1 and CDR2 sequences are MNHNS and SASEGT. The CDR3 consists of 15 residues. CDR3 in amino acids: CASSSDGAGSYEQYF. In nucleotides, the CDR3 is TGTGCCAGCAGTTCCGATGGGGCGGGATCCTACGAGCAGTACTTC.

As DNA, the CDR3 is TGTGCCAGCAGGGGGGGCTCCTACGAGCAGTACTTC. This codes for CASRGGSYEQYF. The genes are TRBV7-3 and TRBJ2-7, with D perhaps matching TRBD2 (6 bases). Trimming left V 6 bases short and J 0 bases short, with 6 bases between. CDR3 length: 12 residues. Germline CDR1 SGHTA, CDR2 FQGTGA.

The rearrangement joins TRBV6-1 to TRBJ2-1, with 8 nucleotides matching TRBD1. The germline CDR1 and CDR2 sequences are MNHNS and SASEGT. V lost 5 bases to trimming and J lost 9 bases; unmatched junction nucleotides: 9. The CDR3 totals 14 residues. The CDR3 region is CASSTQTGVGEQFF. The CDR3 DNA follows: TGTGCCAGCAGTACACAGACAGGGGTTGGTGAGCAGTTCTTC.

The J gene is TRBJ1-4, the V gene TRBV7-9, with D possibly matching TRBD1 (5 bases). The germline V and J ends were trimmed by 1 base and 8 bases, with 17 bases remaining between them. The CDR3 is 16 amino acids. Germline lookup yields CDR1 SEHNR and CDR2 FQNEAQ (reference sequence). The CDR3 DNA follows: TGTGCCAGCAGCTTAGATCGGTCGGGGGTAGACGAAAAACTGTTTTTT. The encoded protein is CASSLDRSGVDEKLFF.

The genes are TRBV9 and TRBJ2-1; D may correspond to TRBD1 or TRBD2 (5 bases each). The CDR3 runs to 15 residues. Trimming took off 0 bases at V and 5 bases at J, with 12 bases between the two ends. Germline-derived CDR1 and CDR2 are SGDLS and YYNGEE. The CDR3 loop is CASSVAGGFNNEQFF. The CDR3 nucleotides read TGTGCCAGCAGCGTAGCTGGGGGATTCAACAATGAGCAGTTCTTC.

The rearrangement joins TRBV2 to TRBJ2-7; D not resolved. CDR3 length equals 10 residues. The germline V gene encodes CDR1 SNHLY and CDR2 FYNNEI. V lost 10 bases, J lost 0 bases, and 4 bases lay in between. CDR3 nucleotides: TGTGCCATTGGCTCCTACGAGCAGTACTTC. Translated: CAIGSYEQYF.

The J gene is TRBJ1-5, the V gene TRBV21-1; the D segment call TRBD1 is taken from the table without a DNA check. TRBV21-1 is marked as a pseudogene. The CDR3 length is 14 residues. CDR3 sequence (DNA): TGTGCCAGCAGCAAAGGAAGGGGGCATCAGCCCCAGCATTTT. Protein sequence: CASSKGRGHQPQHF.

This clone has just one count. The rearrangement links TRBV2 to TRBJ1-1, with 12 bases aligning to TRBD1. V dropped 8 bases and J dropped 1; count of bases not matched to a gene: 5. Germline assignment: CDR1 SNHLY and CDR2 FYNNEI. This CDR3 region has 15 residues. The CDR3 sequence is CASGGQGATNTEAFF. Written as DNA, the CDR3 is TGTGCCAGCGGGGGACAGGGGGCGACGAACACTGAAGCTTTCTTT.

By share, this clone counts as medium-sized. The DNA of the CDR3 is TGTGCCAGCAGGCCTACAGGGTCTGGTGGCTATGGCTACACCTTC. Amino acids: CASRPTGSGGYGYTF. The chain has TRBV6-4 and TRBJ1-2; perhaps TRBD1 as D (6 bases). Germline assignment: CDR1 MRHNA and CDR2 SNTAGT. Deletions cut 6 bases from V and 4 bases from J, with 18 bases between. There are 15 residues in the CDR3.

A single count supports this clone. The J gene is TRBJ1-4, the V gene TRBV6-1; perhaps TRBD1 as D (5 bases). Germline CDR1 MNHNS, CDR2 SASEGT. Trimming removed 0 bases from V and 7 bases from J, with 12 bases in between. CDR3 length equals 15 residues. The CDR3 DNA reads TGTGCCAGCAGTGAAGCGAATCTCGGGGGTGAAAAACTGTTTTTT. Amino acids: CASSEANLGGEKLFF.

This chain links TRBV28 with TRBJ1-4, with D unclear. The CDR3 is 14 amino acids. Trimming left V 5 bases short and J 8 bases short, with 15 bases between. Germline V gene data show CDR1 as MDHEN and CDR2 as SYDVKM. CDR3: CASSRPLKWEKLFF. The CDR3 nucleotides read TGTGCCAGCAGTCGACCCTTGAAATGGGAAAAACTGTTTTTT.

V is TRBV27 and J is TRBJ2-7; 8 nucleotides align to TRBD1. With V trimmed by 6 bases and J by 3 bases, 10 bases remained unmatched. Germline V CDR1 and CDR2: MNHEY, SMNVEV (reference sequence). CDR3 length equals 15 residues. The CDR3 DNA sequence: TGTGCCAGCAGCCCCGACAGGGGACCCCTCTACGAGCAGTACTTC. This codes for CASSPDRGPLYEQYF.